The T cell receptor (beta chain) under discussion was sequenced for a study of long-term antiretroviral therapy in people with HIV. V lost 4 bases and J 6 bases, leaving 25 bases between the germline ends. The germline V gene has CDR1 SGHTA and CDR2 FQGNSA. This CDR3 is built from 17 residues. General study findings and limits: Pre-ART-expanded clones dominated the repertoire at all time points. Post-ART, diversity grew, though it stayed under transplant donor control levels.

Survey-level immunoSEQ v3.0 assays were run. Sequencing was intended to reach about 35,000-50,000 T-cell genomes per sample. Produced via immunoSEQ multiplex PCR; TCRdb's table is partial and in-frame only. The data hold more than 35,000 clones, with over 90% observed a single time. On this clone itself: Its antigen is undetermined.

The chain combines TRBV7-2 with TRBJ2-7, with D perhaps TRBD1 or TRBD2 (5 bases each). The sequence derives from a woman aged 50 to 60 with HIV. Sequenced material: unsorted PBMCs, taken 4.1 years after starting antiretroviral therapy. The CDR3 region is CASSSASVPGPRSEQYF. The CDR3 DNA sequence: TGTGCCAGCAGCTCAGCTTCCGTCCCGGGACCAAGAAGCGAGCAGTACTTC.